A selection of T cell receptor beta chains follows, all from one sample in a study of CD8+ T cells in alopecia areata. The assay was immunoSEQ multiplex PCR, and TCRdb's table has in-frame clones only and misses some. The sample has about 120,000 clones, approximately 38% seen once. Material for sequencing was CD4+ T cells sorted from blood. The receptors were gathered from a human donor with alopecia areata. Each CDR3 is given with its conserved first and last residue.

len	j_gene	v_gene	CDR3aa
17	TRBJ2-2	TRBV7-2	CASSPKRTGAFTGELFF
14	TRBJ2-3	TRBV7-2	CASSQGLATDTQYF
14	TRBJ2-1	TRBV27	CASSPRTGPYEQFF
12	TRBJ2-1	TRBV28	CASSSRPNEQFF
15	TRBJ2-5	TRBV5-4	CASSSDRTSKETQYF
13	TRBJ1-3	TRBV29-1	CSVLGRSGNTIYF
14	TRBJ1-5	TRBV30	CAWTKTGSNQPQHF
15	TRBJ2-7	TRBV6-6	CASSYQAGGAYEQYF
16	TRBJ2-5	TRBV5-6	CASSILAGGSQETQYF
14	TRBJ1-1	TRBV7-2	CASSLQGLNTEAFF
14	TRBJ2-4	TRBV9	CASSAQTNQNIQYF
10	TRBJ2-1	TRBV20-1	CSATLESSFF
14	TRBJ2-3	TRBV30	CAWSPSGREDTQYF
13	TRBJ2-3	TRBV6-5	CASSPDGTDTQYF
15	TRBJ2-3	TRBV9	CASSDDVSSTDTQYF
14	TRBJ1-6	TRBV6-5	CASTTRQSNSPLHF
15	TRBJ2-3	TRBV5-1	CASSSWTSGTDTQYF
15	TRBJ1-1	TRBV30	CAWSRARESRTEAFF
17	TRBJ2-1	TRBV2	CASSEGGAQRGYNEQFF
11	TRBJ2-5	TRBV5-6	CASSYQETQYF
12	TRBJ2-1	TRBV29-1	CSVVRGHDEQFF
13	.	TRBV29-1	CSVARSGRNEQYF
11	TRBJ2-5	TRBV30	CAWSVGETQYF
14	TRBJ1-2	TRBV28	CASSSSQGGYGYTF
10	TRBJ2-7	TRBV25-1	CAATGCEQYF
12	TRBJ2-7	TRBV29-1	CSVGGSSYEQYF
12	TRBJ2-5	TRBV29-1	CSVGTDQETQYF
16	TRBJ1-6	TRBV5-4	CASSLGNGVGNSPLHF
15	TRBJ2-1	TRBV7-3	CASSLMAPPAHEQFF
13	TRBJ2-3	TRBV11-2	CASSLGGLDTQYF
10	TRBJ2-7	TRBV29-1	CSVPDLRGYF
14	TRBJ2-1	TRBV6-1	CASSSKSRGNEQFF
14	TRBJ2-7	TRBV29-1	CSVVFPGEPYEQYF
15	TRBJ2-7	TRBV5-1	CASSAGTSDSYEQYF
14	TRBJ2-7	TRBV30	CAWGKPPASYEQYF
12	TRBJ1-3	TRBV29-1	CSVEISGNTIYF
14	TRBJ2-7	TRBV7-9	CASSARGQGYEQYF
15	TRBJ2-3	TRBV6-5	CASSSLTKHTDTQYF
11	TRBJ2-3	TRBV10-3	CAISESYTQYF